The subject of this entry is one T cell receptor (beta chain). Measured with immunoSEQ multiplex PCR; TCRdb has only the in-frame clones, and not every one. The sample has roughly 64,000 clones, roughly 92% seen once; the top ten hold 1.4%. These data come from a study of T cell changes during pregnancy in multiple sclerosis. This CDR3 region has 13 residues. The germline V and J ends were trimmed by 5 bases and 1 base, with 9 bases remaining between them. Germline V CDR1 and CDR2: SEHNR, FQNEAQ (reference sequence). This clonotype originated in a female donor with multiple sclerosis, enrolled in a pregnancy study. The specimen comprised peripheral blood, sampled in the second trimester of pregnancy. The rearrangement uses TRBV7-9 and TRBJ2-7; the D gene is possibly TRBD2 (5 bases). In DNA form, the CDR3 reads TGTGCCAGCAGCGCCGGCGGGTCCTACGAGCAGTACTTC. This sequence encodes CASSAGGSYEQYF.